A single sample gave rise to the 24 T cell receptor beta chains below, sequenced in a study of PD-1 blockade in classical Hodgkin lymphoma. Time point described: cycle 4 day 1 (C4D1), after more than 5 weeks of nivolumab. Brentuximab vedotin exposure varied, and every patient relapsed after autologous stem cell transplantation. Sequenced by immunoSEQ multiplex PCR; TCRdb stores in-frame clones only, minus some. Seen here are roughly 8,500 clones, 87% observed once, and the top ten hold less than 35%. The source material was peripheral blood mononuclear cells (PBMCs), sampled before the fourth cycle of nivolumab. The origin of the receptors is a human donor with classical Hodgkin lymphoma.

This clone rates as large (0.1 to 1%). The chain joins TRBV11-2 to TRBJ2-2, with D perhaps given as TRBD1 or TRBD2 (5 bases each). Trimming removed 5 bases at V and 4 bases at J, with 20 bases between. The CDR3 covers 17 residues. The V gene's germline CDR1 is SGHAT and CDR2 FQNNGV. In nucleotides, the CDR3 is TGTGCCAGCAGCCCCCAGGGACGACCCTTGAGCACCGGGGAGCTGTTTTTT. It encodes CASSPQGRPLSTGELFF.

The rearrangement uses TRBV6-1 and TRBJ2-7; 8 bases are a match to TRBD1. V trimming: 3 bases; J trimming: 4 bases; junction bases outside the gene matches: 5. The CDR3 spans 14 residues. Germline lookup yields CDR1 MNHNS and CDR2 SASEGT. CDR3 DNA: TGTGCCAGCAGTGACGACAGGGGCGGATACGAGCAGTACTTC. Residues: CASSDDRGGYEQYF.

By share of the sample, this clone is large. This rearrangement joins TRBV2 to TRBJ1-4; 8 nucleotides align to TRBD1. CDR1 SNHLY and CDR2 FYNNEI come from the germline V gene. The CDR3 covers 14 residues. The V segment lost 5 bases and the J segment 3 bases; nucleotides outside the gene matches: 2. The CDR3 reads CASSPTGANEKLFF. The CDR3 nucleotides are TGTGCCAGCAGTCCGACAGGGGCTAATGAAAAACTGTTTTTT. Supplemented by reference TRBV2 and TRBJ1-4, the full variable domain reads EPEVTQTPSHQVTQMGQEVILRCVPISNHLYFYWYRQILGQKVEFLVSFYNNEISEKSEIFDDQFSVERPDGSNFTLKIRSTKLEDSAMYFCASSPTGANEKLFFGSGTQLSVL.

V gene TRBV27 combines with J gene TRBJ2-2, with 8 bases that match TRBD1. V lost 5 bases, J lost 4 bases, and 3 bases stayed unmatched. CDR1 MNHEY and CDR2 SMNVEV come from the germline V gene (reference sequence). The CDR3 consists of 14 residues. CDR3 sequence: CASSTDRGTGELFF. CDR3 nucleotides: TGTGCCAGCAGTACAGACAGGGGCACCGGGGAGCTGTTTTTT.

This sequence joins TRBV6-5 and TRBJ1-5; 9 bases align to TRBD1. Looked up from germline, CDR1 is MNHEY and CDR2 is SVGAGI. The CDR3 covers 15 residues. V lost 6 bases and J lost 7; bases outside the gene matches: 10. The CDR3 region is CASRPGQGTRQPQHF. CDR3 DNA: TGTGCCAGCAGGCCGGGACAGGGAACGAGACAGCCCCAGCATTTT.

The chain links TRBV18 to TRBJ2-1, with 7 bases fitting TRBD2. J was trimmed by 3 bases and V by 3 bases; bases with no gene match: 5. The V gene's germline CDR1 is KGHSH and CDR2 LQKENI. This CDR3 comprises 15 residues. In DNA form, the CDR3 reads TGTGCCAGCTCACCTACTAGCGCCGGCTACAATGAGCAGTTCTTC. It codes for CASSPTSAGYNEQFF.

This chain connects TRBV10-2 to TRBJ2-7; no clear D. Germline V gene lookup returns CDR1 WSHSY and CDR2 SAAADI. The CDR3 contains 14 residues. Trimming left V 5 bases short and J 7 bases short, with 18 bases between. In nucleotides, the CDR3 is TGCGCCAGCAGTCGAACGAAGACAATGAGGGAGCAGTACTTC. Its translation is CASSRTKTMREQYF.

The chain carries TRBV7-3 and TRBJ2-1, with D uncertain. The CDR3 covers 15 residues. The V gene's germline CDR1 is SGHTA and CDR2 FQGTGA. Between the trimmed V and J ends, which lost 5 bases and 2 bases, there was a span of 13 bases. The DNA for the CDR3 is TGTGCCAGCAGCCCCGTAACCGGCCCCTACAATGAGCAGTTCTTC. This gives the protein CASSPVTGPYNEQFF.

This chain links TRBV13 with TRBJ2-3, with D tentatively TRBD2 (6 bases). The CDR3 has 14 amino acids. Germline loops: CDR1 PRHDT, CDR2 FYEKMQ (reference sequence). Trimming removed 5 bases from V and 2 bases from J, with 11 bases in between. CDR3 nucleotides: TGTGCCAGCAGCGGCGGGACGTTCACAGATACGCAGTATTTT. It translates to CASSGGTFTDTQYF.

The rearrangement links TRBV11-2 to TRBJ1-1, with D maybe TRBD1 (6 bases). There are 15 residues in the CDR3. The V gene lost 4 bases and the J gene lost 1 base, with 13 bases spanning the gap. Germline assignment: CDR1 SGHAT and CDR2 FQNNGV. CDR3 sequence reads: CASSSGVGPNTEAFF. CDR3 in DNA: TGTGCCAGCAGCTCAGGGGTGGGGCCGAACACTGAAGCTTTCTTT.

On this clone: The junction does not match germline at one end; this may be a read error. The rearrangement links TRBV4-1 to TRBJ2-1; 8 nucleotides match TRBD2. CDR1 and CDR2 from the germline V gene are MGHRA and YSYEKL. The CDR3 totals 15 residues. The CDR3 DNA reads TGCGCCAGCAGCCAAGAGAGTACTAGCGGCAATGAGCAGCTCTTC. Translated: CASSQESTSGNEQLF.

This clone was counted a single time. This rearrangement joins TRBV27 to TRBJ2-3; D possibly uses TRBD1 or TRBD2 (5 bases each). The germline V gene encodes CDR1 MNHEY and CDR2 SMNVEV (reference sequence). V lost 11 bases and J lost 4, with 19 bases in between. The CDR3 spans 14 residues. The CDR3 region has the DNA TGTGCCTCGCGCCGGGGCTTTGAGTCAGATACGCAGTATTTT. It specifies CASRRGFESDTQYF.

The rearrangement uses TRBV6-6 and TRBJ1-2; a possible D gene is TRBD1 (5 bases). Germline V gene lookup returns CDR1 MNHNY and CDR2 SVGAGI (reference sequence). This CDR3 comprises 15 residues. Trimming pared 5 bases from V and 4 bases from J, leaving 17 bases between. CDR3 sequence (DNA): TGTGCCAGCAGTCAGTTCACAGGAACATCCTATGGCTACACCTTC. Protein sequence: CASSQFTGTSYGYTF.

The genes are TRBV11-2 and TRBJ2-1; 12 bases are shared with TRBD2. The V and J ends lost 6 bases and 5 bases, in that order; junction bases with no gene match: 5. Germline assignment: CDR1 SGHAT and CDR2 FQNNGV. The length of the CDR3 is 15 residues. Here the CDR3 reads CASRSTSGRHNEQFF. The CDR3 DNA is TGTGCCAGCAGGAGTACTAGCGGGAGGCACAATGAGCAGTTCTTC.

V is TRBV11-2 and J is TRBJ2-7, with D maybe TRBD2 (6 bases). The CDR3 extends over 15 amino acids. V lost 3 bases and J 2 bases, leaving 14 bases between the germline ends. CDR1 SGHAT and CDR2 FQNNGV come from the germline V gene. The DNA of the CDR3 is TGTGCCAGCAGCTTCGGAGCGGGCCCTACCTACGAGCAGTACTTC. Amino acids: CASSFGAGPTYEQYF. The variable domain in full, with the rest retrieved from reference TRBV11-2 and TRBJ2-7, is EAGVAQSPRYKIIEKRQSVAFWCNPISGHATLYWYQQILGQGPKLLIQFQNNGVVDDSQLPKDRFSAERLKGVDSTLKIQPAKLEDSAVYLCASSFGAGPTYEQYFGPGTRLTVT.

This sequence joins TRBV7-8 and TRBJ2-3; the D gene is possibly TRBD1 (5 bases). The CDR3 length is 16 residues. Trimming cost V 5 bases and J 2 bases, with 17 bases left between them. CDR1 and CDR2 from the germline V gene are SGHVS and FQNEAQ. The CDR3 DNA is TGTGCCAGCAGCGTGAGAGCCGACAGTTACACAGATACGCAGTATTTT. Translated: CASSVRADSYTDTQYF.

This chain connects TRBV30 to TRBJ2-3; D gene unclear. The V gene's germline CDR1 is GTSNPN and CDR2 SVGIG (reference sequence). V lost 2 bases, J lost 1 base, and 4 bases lay in between. There are 12 residues in the CDR3. For the CDR3, the DNA is TGTGCCTGGAGTCTCCGCACAGATACGCAGTATTTT. Translation: CAWSLRTDTQYF.

The chain combines TRBV5-1 with TRBJ1-4; D uncertain. Deletions cut 4 bases from V and 0 bases from J, with 13 bases between. The CDR3 sequence is 16 residues long. CDR1 and CDR2 (germline): SGHRS, YFSETQ. DNA of the CDR3: TGCGCCAGCAGCCCCGCAAATCCCGCAACTAATGAAAAACTGTTTTTT. It yields the protein CASSPANPATNEKLFF. Drawing the rest from reference TRBV5-1 and TRBJ1-4, the complete variable domain is KAGVTQTPRYLIKTRGQQVTLSCSPISGHRSVSWYQQTPGQGLQFLFEYFSETQRNKGNFPGRFSGRQFSNSRSEMNVSTLELGDSALYLCASSPANPATNEKLFFGSGTQLSVL.

This CDR3 is CASSKAGAAPNLYNEQFF. The CDR3, as DNA: TGTGCCAGCAGCAAAGCGGGCGCAGCTCCAAACCTCTACAATGAGCAGTTCTTC. This rearrangement joins TRBV21-1 to TRBJ2-1; the D segment call TRBD1 is taken from the table without a DNA check. TRBV21-1 is classified as a pseudogene. This CDR3 is 18 amino acids long.

V usage is TRBV7-2 and J usage is TRBJ2-1; unclear D gene. Germline V lookup: CDR1 SGHTA, CDR2 FQGNSA. Trimming removed 0 bases from V and 7 bases from J, with 10 bases in between. This CDR3 is built from 14 residues. The CDR3 DNA follows: TGTGCCAGCAGCTTAGCTAGAATCAGGAATGAGCAGTTCTTC. This gives the protein CASSLARIRNEQFF.

The V call is TRBV6-5, the J call TRBJ2-3, with a weak D call TRBD2 (6 bases). The CDR3 runs to 14 residues. CDR1 and CDR2 from the germline V gene are MNHEY and SVGAGI. V was clipped by 4 bases and J by 5 bases, with 13 bases between them. The CDR3 loop reads CASSSGGLGDTQYF. The CDR3 DNA sequence: TGTGCCAGCAGTTCTGGAGGGCTGGGAGATACGCAGTATTTT.

V usage is TRBV5-4 and J usage is TRBJ2-5; 7 bases are a match to TRBD1. The germline gives CDR1 SGHNT, CDR2 YYREEE (reference sequence). The trim removed 4 bases at V and 2 bases at J, leaving 8 bases unmatched. The CDR3 consists of 15 residues. The CDR3 DNA sequence: TGTGCCAGCAGCATACCGGGACAGTTACAAGAGACCCAGTACTTC. Its protein product is CASSIPGQLQETQYF.

The genes are TRBV11-2 and TRBJ1-5; tentative D call: TRBD1 (5 bases). CDR1 is SGHAT and CDR2 is FQNNGV in the germline V gene. CDR3 size: 15 residues. The V end was cut by 3 bases, the J end by 0 bases, with 9 bases between. CDR3 amino acids: CASSLGTYSNQPQHF. In nucleotides, the CDR3 is TGTGCCAGCAGCTTGGGGACTTATAGCAATCAGCCCCAGCATTTT.

The CDR3 bases are TGCGCCAGCAGTGAGTCGGCCCGCGGGGCCCCCACTAATGAAAAACTGTTTTTT. This gives the protein CASSESARGAPTNEKLFF. The rearrangement joins TRBV10-1 to TRBJ1-4; a possible D gene is TRBD1 (5 bases). The V end lost 0 bases, the J end lost 2 bases, and 16 bases lay between the germline ends. Per germline, CDR1 WNHNN and CDR2 SYGVQD (reference sequence). This CDR3 has 18 residues.